The next 29 T cell receptor beta chains were all read from a single sample in a study of blood T cell repertoires in COVID-19 (TCRdb year 2020). The library was generated by the immunoSEQ multiplex PCR assay. Imported from immuneACCESS, the table was reduced by TCRdb to in-frame sequences with V and J called. These copies leave out some clones; in studies compared against another copy, an unresolved V gene accounts for under half, and the cause of the remainder is not known. This sample gives more than 250,000 clones in total; roughly 87% of them show up just once. The top ten constitute 1% of the sample. Sequences were obtained from peripheral blood. These receptors all stem from a man in his fifties or sixties with active or convalescent COVID-19.

This clone appeared a single time. The chain combines TRBV2 with TRBJ2-3, with 11 bases lining up with TRBD1. CDR3 length: 15 residues. Germline CDR1 is SNHLY and CDR2 is FYNNEI. V gave up 6 bases and J gave up 2 bases; unmatched junction bases: 4. The DNA of the CDR3 is TGTGCCAGCAGGGGACAGGGGGTTTCCACAGATACGCAGTATTTT. It translates to CASRGQGVSTDTQYF.

V and J are TRBV5-4 and TRBJ2-5, with a weak D call TRBD2 (5 bases). Germline CDR1 SGHNT, CDR2 YYREEE (reference sequence). This CDR3 region has 15 residues. V lost 4 bases and J 2 bases, leaving 15 bases between the germline ends. The CDR3 sequence is CASSVGSGYQETQYF. The CDR3 coding sequence is TGTGCCAGCAGCGTCGGGTCGGGATATCAAGAGACCCAGTACTTC.

The chain joins TRBV24-1 to TRBJ1-2; the D gene is possibly TRBD1 (6 bases). Between the trimmed V and J ends, which lost 9 bases and 2 bases, there was a span of 12 bases. The germline V gene encodes CDR1 KGHDR and CDR2 SFDVKD. The CDR3 extends over 13 amino acids. The CDR3 spells CATQSGANYGYTF. CDR3 bases: TGTGCCACCCAGTCAGGGGCGAACTATGGCTACACCTTC.

The rearrangement links TRBV28 to TRBJ1-1; D remains ambiguous. Trimming removed 3 bases from V and 0 bases from J, with 11 bases in between. Germline lookup yields CDR1 MDHEN and CDR2 SYDVKM. The length of the CDR3 is 15 residues. CDR3 bases: TGTGCCAGCAGTTTGTCACAGTACATGAACACTGAAGCTTTCTTT. It yields the protein CASSLSQYMNTEAFF.

J is TRBJ1-2 and V is TRBV4-3, with D possibly matching TRBD1 (5 bases). This CDR3 comprises 17 residues. The germline CDR1 and CDR2 sequences are LGHNA and YSLEER. V lost 0 bases and J lost 5, with 19 bases in between. CDR3 sequence (DNA): TGCGCCAGCAGCCAAGATCAGCAGGACGGGGGAGGGTATGGCTACACCTTC. The encoded protein is CASSQDQQDGGGYGYTF.

V and J are TRBV7-2 and TRBJ2-7, with TRBD1 matching 7 bases. CDR3 length: 16 residues. V gave up 1 base and J gave up 1 base; unmatched junction bases: 7. Germline V CDR1 and CDR2: SGHTA, FQGNSA. CDR3 nucleotides: TGTGCCAGCAGCTTAGGGGGGCAGGGGGTTTCCTACGAGCAGTACTTC. It codes for CASSLGGQGVSYEQYF. The full variable domain, rest sourced from reference TRBV7-2 and TRBJ2-7, is GAGVSQSPSNKVTEKGKDVELRCDPISGHTALYWYRQSLGQGLEFLIYFQGNSAPDKSGLPSDRFSAERTGGSVSTLTIQRTQQEDSAVYLCASSLGGQGVSYEQYFGPGTRLTVT.

The rearrangement uses TRBV21-1 and TRBJ1-3; TRBD1, as called in the table, went unchecked against the DNA. TRBV21-1 constitutes a pseudogene. There are 14 residues in the CDR3. The CDR3 DNA reads TGTGCCAGCAGCGGGCCGGCTGGGGGAAACACCATATATTTT. Its translation is CASSGPAGGNTIYF.

The chain uses TRBV2 and TRBJ2-5, with TRBD1 matching over 8 bases. Germline lookup yields CDR1 SNHLY and CDR2 FYNNEI. Trimming took 5 bases from V and 2 from J; bases not matched to a gene: 4. The CDR3 extends over 14 amino acids. The CDR3 reads CASSSRGRQETQYF. In DNA form, the CDR3 reads TGTGCCAGCAGTAGCAGGGGGCGGCAAGAGACCCAGTACTTC.

The rearrangement uses TRBV6-2 or TRBV6-3 and TRBJ1-5; D might be TRBD1 (6 bases). This CDR3 spans 18 amino acids. Trimming pared 5 bases from V and 0 bases from J, leaving 20 bases between. CDR1 is MNHEY, CDR2 SVGEGT, per germline. Written as DNA, the CDR3 is TGTGCCAGCAGTGTACGAACCGGGACACTTTATAGCAATCAGCCCCAGCATTTT. Encoded protein: CASSVRTGTLYSNQPQHF.

Only a few counts were recorded for this clone. The identical CDR3 is also encoded by other nucleotide sequences in the sample. V usage is TRBV5-1 and J usage is TRBJ1-5; 7 nucleotides line up with TRBD1. This CDR3 spans 13 amino acids. Trimming took 4 bases from V and 5 from J; bases not matched to a gene: 3. Per germline, CDR1 SGHRS and CDR2 YFSETQ. CDR3 DNA sequence: TGCGCCAGCAGCCCCGGACAGGATCAGCCCCAGCATTTT. Its protein product is CASSPGQDQPQHF.

This sequence joins TRBV28 and TRBJ1-2; 7 bases map to TRBD1. The CDR3 spans 14 residues. Germline lookup yields CDR1 MDHEN and CDR2 SYDVKM. V lost 5 bases and J lost 8; bases outside the gene matches: 11. DNA for the CDR3: TGTGCCAGCAGTACCACCGGGACAGAGGACGGCTACACCTTC. The encoded protein is CASSTTGTEDGYTF.

V and J are TRBV2 and TRBJ1-1, with no clear D. The CDR3 totals 12 residues. CDR1 and CDR2 (germline): SNHLY, FYNNEI. V lost 11 bases and J 7 bases, leaving 17 bases between the germline ends. The CDR3 coding sequence is TGTGCCTCGACCTATGGGCAGATTGAAGCTTTCTTT. Translated, it gives CASTYGQIEAFF.

The chain combines TRBV18 with TRBJ1-2; unclear D gene. Deletions cut 5 bases from V and 0 bases from J, with 16 bases between. Germline loops: CDR1 KGHSH, CDR2 LQKENI. The CDR3 is made up of 16 amino acids. CDR3 in amino acids: CASSGARLTANYGYTF. CDR3 nucleotide sequence: TGTGCCAGCTCAGGCGCCCGACTGACTGCTAACTATGGCTACACCTTC. The complete variable domain, with remaining parts taken from reference TRBV18 and TRBJ1-2, reads NAGVMQNPRHLVRRRGQEARLRCSPMKGHSHVYWYRQLPEEGLKFMVYLQKENIIDESGMPKERFSAEFPKEGPSILRIQQVVRGDSAAYFCASSGARLTANYGYTFGSGTRLTVV.

This clone was observed once. V is TRBV18 and J is TRBJ2-3; D is perhaps TRBD1 (7 bases). V lost 6 bases and J lost 2, with 18 bases in between. CDR1 and CDR2 (germline): KGHSH, LQKENI. The CDR3 runs to 16 residues. The CDR3 sequence: CASSYLGGTATDTQYF. CDR3 nucleotides: TGTGCCAGCTCTTATCTAGGGGGGACAGCCACAGATACGCAGTATTTT.

The chain employs TRBV6-5 and TRBJ1-5, with a possible D match to TRBD1 (6 bases). The germline V gene encodes CDR1 MNHEY and CDR2 SVGAGI. V dropped 6 bases and J dropped 4 bases, with 10 bases sitting between them. The length of the CDR3 is 13 residues. This chain's CDR3 is CASRSGQNQPQHF. CDR3 sequence (DNA): TGTGCCAGCAGATCTGGACAGAATCAGCCCCAGCATTTT.

The V call is TRBV28, the J call TRBJ2-7; 7 positions match TRBD2. Germline V gene data show CDR1 as MDHEN and CDR2 as SYDVKM. The CDR3 is 13 residues long. With V trimmed by 8 bases and J by 1 base, 5 bases remained unmatched. The CDR3 DNA reads TGTGCCAGCGGGACTACTGAATCCTACGAGCAGTACTTC. Translation: CASGTTESYEQYF.

The rearrangement links TRBV9 to TRBJ1-4; TRBD1 agrees at 9 bases. The CDR3 has 15 amino acids. After removal of 4 bases from V and 5 bases from J, the junction contained 6 bases not matched to a gene. The germline gives CDR1 SGDLS, CDR2 YYNGEE. The CDR3 region is CASSRTGQGNEKLFF. The CDR3 nucleotides read TGTGCCAGCAGCCGTACGGGACAGGGAAATGAAAAACTGTTTTTT.

The CDR3 DNA follows: TGTGCCAGCTCACCACGAGAACAGTTGAACACTGAAGCTTTCTTT. Protein product: CASSPREQLNTEAFF. The rearrangement joins TRBV18 to TRBJ1-1; D is uncertain. Germline assignment: CDR1 KGHSH and CDR2 LQKENI. The CDR3 is 15 amino acids. Trimming took 1 base from V and 0 from J, leaving 9 bases between them.

This clone was recorded only once. The V call is TRBV6-1, the J call TRBJ2-3; D is uncertain. The CDR3 is 15 amino acids. V was clipped by 0 bases and J by 1 base, with 8 bases between them. Looked up from germline, CDR1 is MNHNS and CDR2 is SASEGT. CDR3 DNA sequence: TGTGCCAGCAGTGAAGCGCGCTTCCGCACAGATACGCAGTATTTT. It translates to CASSEARFRTDTQYF.

The chain links TRBV2 to TRBJ1-6, with no clear D. The V end was cut by 7 bases, the J end by 9 bases, with 10 bases between. Germline assignment: CDR1 SNHLY and CDR2 FYNNEI. The CDR3 is 12 amino acids. As DNA, the CDR3 is TGTGCCAGCACGGCAGAGGGTTCACCCCTCCACTTT. The encoded protein is CASTAEGSPLHF. Variable domain in full (rest from reference TRBV2 and TRBJ1-6): EPEVTQTPSHQVTQMGQEVILRCVPISNHLYFYWYRQILGQKVEFLVSFYNNEISEKSEIFDDQFSVERPDGSNFTLKIRSTKLEDSAMYFCASTAEGSPLHFGNGTRLTVT.

The chain employs TRBV19 and TRBJ1-1; no clear D gene. The CDR3 sequence is 13 residues long. Trimming pared 5 bases from V and 3 bases from J, leaving 10 bases between. The germline V gene encodes CDR1 LNHDA and CDR2 SQIVND (reference sequence). CDR3 residues: CASSAAVYTEAFF. DNA for the CDR3: TGTGCCAGTAGTGCGGCGGTTTACACTGAAGCTTTCTTT.

CDR3 in amino acids: CASKAASSYNEQFF. CDR3 sequence (DNA): TGTGCCAGCAAAGCTGCTAGCTCCTACAATGAGCAGTTCTTC. J is TRBJ2-1 and V is TRBV2; D is undetermined. The germline CDR1 and CDR2 sequences are SNHLY and FYNNEI. The CDR3 runs 14 residues. Trimming cost V 7 bases and J 0 bases, with 10 bases left between them.

In DNA, the CDR3 is TGTGCCAGCAGCCAAGACAGGGAAGGTCAGCCCCAGCATTTT. It translates to CASSQDREGQPQHF. The J gene is TRBJ1-5, the V gene TRBV3-1 (or the pseudogene TRBV3-2), with D maybe TRBD1 (5 bases). The germline V gene encodes CDR1 LGHDT and CDR2 YNNKEL (reference sequence). The CDR3 is 14 residues long. V was pared by 0 bases and J by 6 bases, with 9 bases between.

The gene calls are TRBV28 and TRBJ2-7; D is perhaps TRBD2 (6 bases). The CDR3 length is 14 residues. V lost 5 bases and J 9 bases, leaving 20 bases between the germline ends. Germline values: CDR1 MDHEN, CDR2 SYDVKM. The DNA of the CDR3 is TGTGCCAGCAGTCCCCTAGCGCGTAGTACGCTGCAGTACTTC. It codes for CASSPLARSTLQYF. The entire variable domain, with the rest obtained from reference TRBV28 and TRBJ2-7, is as follows: DVKVTQSSRYLVKRTGEKVFLECVQDMDHENMFWYRQDPGLGLRLIYFSYDVKMKEKGDIPEGYSVSREKKERFSLILESASTNQTSMYLCASSPLARSTLQYFGPGTRLTVT.

The rearrangement uses TRBV18 and TRBJ2-5; D call uncertain. Looked up from germline, CDR1 is KGHSH and CDR2 is LQKENI. Trimming stripped 2 bases from V and 2 bases from J, with 9 bases between. The CDR3 covers 14 residues. The CDR3 nucleotides read TGTGCCAGCTCACCAAGCAGACTTCAAGAGACCCAGTACTTC. It encodes CASSPSRLQETQYF.

This chain links TRBV18 with TRBJ1-4; no firm D call. There are 14 residues in the CDR3. Germline V CDR1 and CDR2: KGHSH, LQKENI. Trimming pared 1 base from V and 8 bases from J, leaving 11 bases between. The CDR3 nucleotides are TGTGCCAGCTCACCACAGGAGGGTTGGGAAAAACTGTTTTTT. It translates to CASSPQEGWEKLFF.

The CDR3 is CAWKGTFTGELFF. The CDR3 bases are TGTGCCTGGAAGGGGACTTTCACCGGGGAGCTGTTTTTT. V and J are TRBV30 and TRBJ2-2; a possible D gene is TRBD2 (6 bases). Germline CDR1 reads GTSNPN; CDR2 reads SVGIG (reference sequence). This CDR3 is 13 amino acids long. Trimming shortened V by 4 bases and J by 4 bases, and 10 bases separated the two germline ends. The variable domain in full, with the rest retrieved from reference TRBV30 and TRBJ2-2, is SQTIHQWPATLVQPVGSPLSLECTVEGTSNPNLYWYRQAAGRGLQLLFYSVGIGQISSEVPQNLSASRPQDRQFILSSKKLLLSDSGFYLCAWKGTFTGELFFGEGSRLTVL.

The chain has TRBV27 and TRBJ1-4; 8 nucleotides align to TRBD1. Germline V gene sequence: CDR1 MNHEY, CDR2 SMNVEV (reference sequence). This CDR3 spans 18 amino acids. The junction had 10 bases not matched to a gene; V was cut back by 1 base and J by 3 bases. Here the CDR3 reads CASSLWPGGIASNEKLFF. Written as DNA, the CDR3 is TGTGCCAGCAGTTTATGGCCAGGGGGCATTGCGTCTAATGAAAAACTGTTTTTT. Drawing the rest from reference TRBV27 and TRBJ1-4, the complete variable domain is EAQVTQNPRYLITVTGKKLTVTCSQNMNHEYMSWYRQDPGLGLRQIYYSMNVEVTDKGDVPEGYKVSRKEKRNFPLILESPSPNQTSLYFCASSLWPGGIASNEKLFFGSGTQLSVL.

This clone was detected once. The chain couples TRBV6-6 to TRBJ1-2; 9 bases align to TRBD1. V was clipped by 7 bases and J by 8 bases; unmatched bases: 17. Germline loops: CDR1 MNHNY, CDR2 SVGAGI (reference sequence). The length of the CDR3 is 16 residues. CDR3: CASKPGQGGKSSGYTF. CDR3 DNA sequence: TGTGCCAGCAAACCGGGACAGGGAGGTAAATCGTCCGGCTACACCTTC.